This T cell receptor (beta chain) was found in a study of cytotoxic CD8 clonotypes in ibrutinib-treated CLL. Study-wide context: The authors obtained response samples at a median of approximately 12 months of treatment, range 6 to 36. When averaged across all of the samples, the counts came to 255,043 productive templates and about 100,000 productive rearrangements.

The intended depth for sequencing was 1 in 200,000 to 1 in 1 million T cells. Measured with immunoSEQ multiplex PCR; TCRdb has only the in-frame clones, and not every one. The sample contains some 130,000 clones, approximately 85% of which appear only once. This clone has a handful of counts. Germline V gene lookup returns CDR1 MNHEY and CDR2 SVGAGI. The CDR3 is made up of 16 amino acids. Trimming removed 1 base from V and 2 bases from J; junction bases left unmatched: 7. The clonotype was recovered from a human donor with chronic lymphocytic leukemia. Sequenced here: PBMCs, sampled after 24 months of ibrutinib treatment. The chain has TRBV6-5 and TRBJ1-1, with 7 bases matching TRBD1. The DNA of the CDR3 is TGTGCCAGCAGTTACTTATCCAGGGGGAAAAACACTGAAGCTTTCTTT. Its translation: CASSYLSRGKNTEAFF.